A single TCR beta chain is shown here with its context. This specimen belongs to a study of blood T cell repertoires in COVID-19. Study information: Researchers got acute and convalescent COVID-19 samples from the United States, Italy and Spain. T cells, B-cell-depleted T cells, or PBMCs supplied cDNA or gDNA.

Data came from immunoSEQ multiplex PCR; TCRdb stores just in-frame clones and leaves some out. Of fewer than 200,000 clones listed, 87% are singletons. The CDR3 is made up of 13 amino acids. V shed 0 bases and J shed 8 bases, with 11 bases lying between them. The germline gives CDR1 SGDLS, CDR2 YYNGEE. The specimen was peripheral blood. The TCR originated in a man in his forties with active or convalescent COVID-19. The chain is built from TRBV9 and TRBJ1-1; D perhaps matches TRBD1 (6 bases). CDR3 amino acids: CASSVGGQFEAFF. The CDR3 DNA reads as TGTGCCAGCAGCGTAGGAGGACAGTTCGAAGCTTTCTTT. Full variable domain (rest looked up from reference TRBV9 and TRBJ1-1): DSGVTQTPKHLITATGQRVTLRCSPRSGDLSVYWYQQSLDQGLQFLIQYYNGEERAKGNILERFSAQQFPDLHSELNLSSLELGDSALYFCASSVGGQFEAFFGQGTRLTVV.